This passage covers 3 T cell receptor beta chains from one sample sequenced in a study of chemoradiotherapy in HPV16-positive cancers. Clones were sequenced by immunoSEQ multiplex PCR, and TCRdb holds only the in-frame ones, with some missing. Seen here are roughly 23,000 clones, roughly 73% observed once, and the top ten hold 2.6%. Sampling was carried out from a patient who underwent chemoradiotherapy. These TCRs come from a human donor with HPV-associated anogenital cancer.

This clone appeared a few times. The V and J genes are TRBV7-9 and TRBJ2-3; D is ambiguous. The CDR3 length is 12 residues. V lost 6 bases to trimming and J lost 4 bases, with 8 bases between them. CDR1 and CDR2 (germline): SEHNR, FQNEAQ (reference sequence). The CDR3 loop is CASSHSPDTQYF. CDR3 in DNA: TGTGCCAGCAGTCATAGCCCAGATACGCAGTATTTT.

The V gene is TRBV20-1, the J gene TRBJ2-3; TRBD1 is a possible D gene (6 bases). With 8 bases removed from V and 6 bases from J, the gap between germline ends came to 12 bases. Per germline, CDR1 DFQATT and CDR2 SNEGSKA (reference sequence). There are 11 residues in the CDR3. CDR3 sequence reads: CSIRGTDTQYF. As DNA, the CDR3 is TGCAGTATAAGGGGGACGGATACGCAGTATTTT.

The gene calls are TRBV10-3 and TRBJ2-7; D remains ambiguous. The CDR3 covers 14 residues. V was pared by 0 bases and J by 0 bases, with 6 bases between. The germline gives CDR1 ENHRY, CDR2 SYGVKD. CDR3 loop: CAISESGRSYEQYF. The CDR3, as DNA: TGTGCCATCAGTGAGTCAGGACGCTCCTACGAGCAGTACTTC.